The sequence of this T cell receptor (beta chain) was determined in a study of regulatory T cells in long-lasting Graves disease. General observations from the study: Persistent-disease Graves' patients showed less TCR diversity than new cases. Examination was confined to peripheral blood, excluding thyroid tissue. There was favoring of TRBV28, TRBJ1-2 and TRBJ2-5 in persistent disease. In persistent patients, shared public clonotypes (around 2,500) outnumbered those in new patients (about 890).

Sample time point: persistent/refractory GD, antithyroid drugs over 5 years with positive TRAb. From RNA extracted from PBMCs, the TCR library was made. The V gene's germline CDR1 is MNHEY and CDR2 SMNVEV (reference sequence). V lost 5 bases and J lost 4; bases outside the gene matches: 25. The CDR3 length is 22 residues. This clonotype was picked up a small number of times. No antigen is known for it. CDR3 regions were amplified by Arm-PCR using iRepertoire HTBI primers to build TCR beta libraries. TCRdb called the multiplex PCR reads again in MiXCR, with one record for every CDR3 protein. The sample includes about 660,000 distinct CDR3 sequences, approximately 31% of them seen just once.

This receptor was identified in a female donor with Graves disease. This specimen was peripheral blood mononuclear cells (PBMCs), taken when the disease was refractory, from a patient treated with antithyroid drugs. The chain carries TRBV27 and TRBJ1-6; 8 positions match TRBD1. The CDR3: CASSLEQGRTGQGGLYNSPLHF. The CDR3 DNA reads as TGTGCCAGCAGTCTGGAGCAGGGGCGCACAGGACAGGGTGGTCTATATAATTCACCCCTCCACTTT.